A selection of T cell receptor beta chains follows, all from one sample in a study of blood T cell repertoires in COVID-19. Sequenced by immunoSEQ multiplex PCR; TCRdb stores in-frame clones only, minus some. Of a few hundred thousand clones in the sample, roughly 90% are singletons; the top ten hold around 3%. Sequencing was done on a sample of peripheral blood. The receptors shown here come from a woman aged 25 to 45 with COVID-19, enrolled during active disease. Each CDR3 is given with its conserved first and last residue. The order of the fields is D gene, J gene, V gene, clone size, CDR3 protein, CDR3 DNA. A D gene is named only where the DNA matches it firmly. Some rows have no size entry. The others give once, few or many, or a class for an expanded clone.

D: TRBD2
J: TRBJ2-3
V: TRBV11-2
size: once
CDR3: CASSLPLLAGGPDTQYF
DNA: TGTGCCAGCAGCTTACCATTACTAGCGGGGGGCCCAGATACGCAGTATTTT

D: -
J: TRBJ2-2
V: TRBV28
size: -
CDR3: CASSLGGTGELFF
DNA: TGTGCCAGCAGTTTAGGAGGGACCGGGGAGCTGTTTTTT

D: TRBD2
J: TRBJ2-2
V: TRBV10-3
size: once
CDR3: CAISSSLAGGPRTGELFF
DNA: TGTGCCATCAGTTCTTCCCTAGCGGGAGGCCCGCGCACCGGGGAGCTGTTTTTT

D: -
J: TRBJ2-5
V: TRBV15
size: -
CDR3: CATSRPTTYQETQYF
DNA: TGTGCCACCAGCAGGCCGACGACTTACCAAGAGACCCAGTACTTC

D: -
J: TRBJ1-2
V: TRBV20-1
size: -
CDR3: CSASLGSNYGYTF
DNA: TGCAGTGCTAGTCTGGGCAGCAACTATGGCTACACCTTC

D: -
J: TRBJ2-7
V: TRBV2
size: -
CDR3: CASRESWDNSYEQYF
DNA: TGTGCCAGCAGAGAATCGTGGGACAACTCCTACGAGCAGTACTTC

D: -
J: TRBJ1-6
V: TRBV18
size: -
CDR3: CASSPPEGSSLHF
DNA: TGTGCCAGCTCACCACCGGAGGGGAGCTCCCTCCACTTT

D: TRBD2
J: TRBJ2-1
V: TRBV6-1
size: -
CDR3: CASSEMTSGIHEQFF
DNA: TGTGCCAGCAGTGAAATGACTAGCGGGATCCATGAGCAGTTCTTC

D: TRBD2
J: TRBJ2-7
V: TRBV20-1
size: -
CDR3: CSASPTSGETYEQYF
DNA: TGCAGTGCTAGTCCCACTAGCGGGGAGACCTACGAGCAGTACTTC

D: -
J: TRBJ2-5
V: TRBV27
size: -
CDR3: CASSLLGAGSETQYF
DNA: TGTGCCAGCAGTCTGCTCGGGGCGGGATCAGAGACCCAGTACTTC

D: TRBD1
J: TRBJ1-2
V: TRBV4-1
size: -
CDR3: CASSQGTGGSGYTF
DNA: TGCGCCAGCAGCCAGGGGACAGGGGGATCTGGCTACACCTTC

D: TRBD1
J: TRBJ2-3
V: TRBV19
size: -
CDR3: CASSEGTAPATDTQYF
DNA: TGTGCCAGTAGTGAAGGGACAGCGCCCGCCACAGATACGCAGTATTTT

D: TRBD2
J: TRBJ2-1
V: TRBV10-3
size: -
CDR3: CAIFWVFREARGNEQFF
DNA: TGTGCCATCTTTTGGGTATTCCGGGAGGCACGGGGGAATGAGCAGTTCTTC

D: -
J: TRBJ1-4
V: TRBV19
size: -
CDR3: CASRGASNEKLFF
DNA: TGTGCCAGTAGGGGGGCGTCGAATGAAAAACTGTTTTTT

D: TRBD1
J: TRBJ1-2
V: TRBV4-2
size: -
CDR3: CASSQPGQGHYGYTF
DNA: TGTGCCAGCAGCCAACCGGGACAGGGCCACTATGGCTACACCTTC

D: -
J: TRBJ1-6
V: TRBV3-1/TRBV3-2
size: -
CDR3: CASRYGWPAGSPLHF
DNA: TGTGCCAGCAGGTACGGGTGGCCCGCGGGTTCACCCCTCCACTTT

D: -
J: TRBJ2-1
V: TRBV10-3
size: -
CDR3: CAIKDLYNEQFF
DNA: TGTGCCATCAAAGACTTGTACAATGAGCAGTTCTTC

D: TRBD1
J: TRBJ2-7
V: TRBV29-1
size: -
CDR3: CSVEGQNYEQYF
DNA: TGCAGCGTTGAGGGACAGAACTACGAGCAGTACTTC

D: -
J: TRBJ2-1
V: TRBV2
size: -
CDR3: CASSDLDWEQFF
DNA: TGTGCCAGCAGTGATCTTGACTGGGAGCAGTTCTTC

D: TRBD1
J: TRBJ1-1
V: TRBV7-9
size: -
CDR3: CASSWTGNTEAFF
DNA: TGTGCCAGCAGCTGGACAGGGAACACTGAAGCTTTCTTT

D: -
J: TRBJ1-1
V: TRBV6-2/TRBV6-3
size: -
CDR3: CASSWGSDTEAFF
DNA: TGTGCCAGCAGTTGGGGCTCGGACACTGAAGCTTTCTTT

D: TRBD1
J: TRBJ1-1
V: TRBV11-2
size: -
CDR3: CASSKTGFEAFF
DNA: TGTGCCAGCAGCAAGACAGGGTTTGAAGCTTTCTTT

D: -
J: TRBJ2-3
V: TRBV5-5
size: -
CDR3: CAGGPGVSTDTQYF
DNA: TGTGCCGGCGGGCCGGGGGTCAGCACAGATACGCAGTATTTT

D: -
J: TRBJ2-5
V: TRBV7-6
size: -
CDR3: CASSLGKGEYF
DNA: TGTGCCAGCAGCTTAGGCAAGGGGGAGTACTTC

D: -
J: TRBJ2-5
V: TRBV5-1
size: -
CDR3: CASRLRERPETQYF
DNA: TGCGCCAGCAGATTGAGAGAGCGTCCGGAGACCCAGTACTTC

D: TRBD1
J: TRBJ2-3
V: TRBV7-2
size: -
CDR3: CASSLGQGADTQYF
DNA: TGTGCCAGCAGCTTAGGGCAGGGGGCAGATACGCAGTATTTT

D: -
J: TRBJ2-1
V: TRBV6-5
size: -
CDR3: CASSLTALAGNEQFF
DNA: TGTGCCAGCAGCTTGACCGCGCTAGCAGGCAATGAGCAGTTCTTC

D: TRBD2
J: TRBJ2-5
V: TRBV28
size: -
CDR3: CASSLSVAGAQETQYF
DNA: TGTGCCAGCAGTTTATCTGTAGCGGGGGCTCAAGAGACCCAGTACTTC

D: TRBD1
J: TRBJ1-3
V: TRBV7-2
size: few
CDR3: CASSLVGTGGNTIYF
DNA: TGTGCCAGCAGCTTAGTAGGGACAGGGGGAAACACCATATATTTT

D: -
J: TRBJ2-2
V: TRBV6-6
size: -
CDR3: CASSSGGILNTGELFF
DNA: TGTGCCAGCAGTTCCGGGGGTATCTTAAACACCGGGGAGCTGTTTTTT

D: -
J: TRBJ1-1
V: TRBV9
size: -
CDR3: CASSVGSGRGESEAFF
DNA: TGTGCCAGCAGCGTAGGTAGCGGGCGGGGGGAGAGTGAAGCTTTCTTT

D: TRBD1
J: TRBJ1-2
V: TRBV19
size: -
CDR3: CASSIRDSYGYTF
DNA: TGTGCCAGTAGTATTAGGGACAGCTATGGCTACACCTTC

D: -
J: TRBJ2-1
V: TRBV7-9
size: few
CDR3: CASSPGHRGNEQFF
DNA: TGTGCCAGCAGCCCGGGACACCGTGGCAATGAGCAGTTCTTC

D: -
J: TRBJ1-2
V: TRBV6-6
size: -
CDR3: CASSYSAAPNYGYTF
DNA: TGTGCCAGCAGTTACTCGGCGGCCCCTAACTATGGCTACACCTTC

D: TRBD1
J: TRBJ2-7
V: TRBV7-9
size: -
CDR3: CASSPGDRAPYEQYF
DNA: TGTGCCAGCAGCCCGGGGGACAGGGCCCCCTACGAGCAGTACTTC

D: TRBD1
J: TRBJ1-1
V: TRBV19
size: once
CDR3: CASSPGTGNTEAFF
DNA: TGTGCCAGTAGCCCCGGGACAGGGAACACTGAAGCTTTCTTT

D: -
J: TRBJ1-3
V: TRBV18
size: -
CDR3: CASSPGPRDGNTIYF
DNA: TGTGCCAGCTCACCAGGTCCTCGGGATGGAAACACCATATATTTT

D: -
J: TRBJ2-3
V: TRBV27
size: -
CDR3: CASRTLGAGDTQYF
DNA: TGTGCCAGCAGGACGTTGGGGGCGGGAGATACGCAGTATTTT

D: TRBD2
J: TRBJ2-1
V: TRBV9
size: -
CDR3: CASRAWTRARSNEQFF
DNA: TGTGCCAGCAGAGCCTGGACTAGGGCGCGGAGTAATGAGCAGTTCTTC

D: TRBD1
J: TRBJ1-1
V: TRBV5-4
size: -
CDR3: CASSNRDRVSEAFF
DNA: TGTGCCAGCAGCAACCGGGACAGGGTCTCTGAAGCTTTCTTT

D: -
J: TRBJ1-5
V: TRBV19
size: once
CDR3: CASRDTAHQPQHF
DNA: TGTGCCAGCCGGGACACCGCCCATCAGCCCCAGCATTTT

D: -
J: TRBJ2-1
V: TRBV28
size: -
CDR3: CASSKLQGNNEQFF
DNA: TGTGCCAGCAGTAAATTACAGGGAAACAATGAGCAGTTCTTC

D: TRBD2
J: TRBJ2-3
V: TRBV10-3
size: -
CDR3: CAISGASGGFGTDTQYF
DNA: TGTGCCATCAGTGGGGCTAGCGGGGGGTTCGGCACAGATACGCAGTATTTT

D: TRBD2
J: TRBJ2-1
V: TRBV5-1
size: -
CDR3: CASSWALVQASGEEQFF
DNA: TGCGCCAGCAGCTGGGCTCTGGTACAGGCTAGCGGAGAGGAGCAGTTCTTC

D: -
J: TRBJ1-5
V: TRBV19
size: -
CDR3: CASSIRGAQQPQHF
DNA: TGTGCCAGTAGTATCCGGGGGGCTCAACAGCCCCAGCATTTT

D: TRBD1
J: TRBJ2-1
V: TRBV6-5
size: -
CDR3: CASSSRDRGNEQFF
DNA: TGTGCCAGCAGTTCCCGGGACAGGGGTAATGAGCAGTTCTTC

D: -
J: TRBJ1-1
V: TRBV6-1
size: many
CDR3: CASSEPGTSNTEAFF
DNA: TGTGCCAGCAGTGAGCCCGGGACTTCGAACACTGAAGCTTTCTTT

D: -
J: TRBJ1-1
V: TRBV19
size: -
CDR3: CASSIDFGSGEAFF
DNA: TGTGCCAGTAGTATAGACTTTGGCAGTGGTGAAGCTTTCTTT